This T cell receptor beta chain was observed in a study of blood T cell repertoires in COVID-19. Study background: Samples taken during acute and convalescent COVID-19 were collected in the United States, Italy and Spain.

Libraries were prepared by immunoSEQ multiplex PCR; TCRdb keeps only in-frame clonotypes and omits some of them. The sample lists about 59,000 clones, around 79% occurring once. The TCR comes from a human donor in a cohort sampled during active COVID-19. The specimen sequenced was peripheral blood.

DNA of the CDR3: TGTGCCAGCAGCTTAGTCCAGGGGGAGACCCAGTACTTC. Translating gives CASSLVQGETQYF. The chain employs TRBV7-6 and TRBJ2-5; D possibly corresponds to TRBD1 (6 bases). CDR1 SGHVS and CDR2 FNYEAQ come from the germline V gene. Trimming cost V 1 base and J 5 bases, with 8 bases left between them. The CDR3 totals 13 residues.